This T cell receptor beta chain was recovered during a study of T-cell memory formation after mild COVID-19. V was trimmed by 3 bases and J by 0 bases, leaving 11 bases between them. CDR3 size: 15 residues. This clonotype was seen a few times. TCRdb redid the calling of the 5' RACE reads with MiXCR, one entry per CDR3 protein. There are under 300,000 distinct CDR3 sequences in the sample; about a sixth occur only once, and approximately 3.4% lies in the top ten. The V and J genes are TRBV12-3 or TRBV12-4 and TRBJ1-1; D gene uncertain. The specimen was PBMCs or a T cell subset sorted from them (not recorded which). The receptor's source is a man aged 18 to 30 who had mild COVID-19 (a few samples of this study predate the infection). Cell type and time point are not known. CDR3 in DNA: TGTGCCAGCAGTTTCGTTCAAAACCTGAACACTGAAGCTTTCTTT. Translating it yields CASSFVQNLNTEAFF.